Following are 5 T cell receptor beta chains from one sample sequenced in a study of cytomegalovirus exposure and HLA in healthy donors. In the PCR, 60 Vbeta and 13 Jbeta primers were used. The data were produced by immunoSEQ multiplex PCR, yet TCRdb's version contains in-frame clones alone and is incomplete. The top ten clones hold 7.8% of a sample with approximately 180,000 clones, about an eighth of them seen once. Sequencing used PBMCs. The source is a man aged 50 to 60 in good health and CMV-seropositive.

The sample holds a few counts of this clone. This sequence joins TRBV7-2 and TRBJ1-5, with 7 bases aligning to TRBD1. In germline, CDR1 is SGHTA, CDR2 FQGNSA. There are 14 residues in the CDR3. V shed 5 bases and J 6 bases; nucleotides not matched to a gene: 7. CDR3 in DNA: TGTGCCAGCAGCAGCGACAGGGCGACTCAGCCCCAGCATTTT. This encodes CASSSDRATQPQHF.

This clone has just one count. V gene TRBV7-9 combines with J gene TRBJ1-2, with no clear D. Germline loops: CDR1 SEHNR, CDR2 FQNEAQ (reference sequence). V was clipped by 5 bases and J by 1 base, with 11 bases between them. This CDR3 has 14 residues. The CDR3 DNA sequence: TGTGCCAGCAGCCTTCTCACAGTTAACTATGGCTACACCTTC. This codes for CASSLLTVNYGYTF.

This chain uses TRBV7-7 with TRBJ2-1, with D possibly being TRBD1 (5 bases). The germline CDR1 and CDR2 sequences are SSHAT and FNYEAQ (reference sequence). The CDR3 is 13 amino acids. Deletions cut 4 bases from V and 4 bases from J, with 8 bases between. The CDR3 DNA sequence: TGTGCCAGCAGCTCGACAGTGTACAATGAGCAGTTCTTC. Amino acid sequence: CASSSTVYNEQFF.

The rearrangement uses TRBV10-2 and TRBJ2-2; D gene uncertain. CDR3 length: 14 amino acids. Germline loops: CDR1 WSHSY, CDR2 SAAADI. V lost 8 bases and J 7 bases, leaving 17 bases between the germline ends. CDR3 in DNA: TGCGCCAGCGTTTCCGCTTCATCCGGCGGGGAGCTGTTTTTT. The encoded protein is CASVSASSGGELFF.

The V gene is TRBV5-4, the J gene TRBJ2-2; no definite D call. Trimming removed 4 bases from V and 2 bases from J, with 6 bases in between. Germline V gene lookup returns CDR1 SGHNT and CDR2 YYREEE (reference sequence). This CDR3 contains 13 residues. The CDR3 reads CASSQHNTGELFF. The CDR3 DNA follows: TGTGCCAGCAGCCAACACAACACCGGGGAGCTGTTTTTT.